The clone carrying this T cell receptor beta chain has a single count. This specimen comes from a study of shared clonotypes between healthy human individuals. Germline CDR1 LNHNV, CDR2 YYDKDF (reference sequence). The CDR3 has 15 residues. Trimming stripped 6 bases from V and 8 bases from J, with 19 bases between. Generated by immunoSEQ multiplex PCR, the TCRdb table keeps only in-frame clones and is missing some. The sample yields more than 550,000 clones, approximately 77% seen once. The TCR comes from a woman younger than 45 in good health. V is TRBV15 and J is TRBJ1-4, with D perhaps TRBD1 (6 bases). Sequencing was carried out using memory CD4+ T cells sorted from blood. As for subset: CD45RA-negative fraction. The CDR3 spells CATSSAGTKLEKLFF. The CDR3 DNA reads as TGTGCCACCAGTTCTGCCGGGACAAAATTAGAAAAACTGTTTTTT. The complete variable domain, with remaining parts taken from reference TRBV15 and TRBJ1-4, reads DAMVIQNPRYQVTQFGKPVTLSCSQTLNHNVMYWYQQKSSQAPKLLFHYYDKDFNNEADTPDNFQSRRPNTSFCFLDIRSPGLGDTAMYLCATSSAGTKLEKLFFGSGTQLSVL.